This T cell receptor beta chain was sequenced for a study of CD8+CD57+ T cells in acquired aplastic anemia. Details on this clonotype: What it binds is not known.

The use of genomic DNA as template underpinned the TCR beta VDJ and CDR3 profiling. Each CDR3 protein is one row after TCRdb ran MiXCR on the reads. The repertoire has around 290,000 distinct CDR3 sequences, about 50% of them found once; the top ten carry roughly 1.2%. Germline V gene sequence: CDR1 LGHDT, CDR2 YNNKEL (reference sequence). V was shortened by 4 bases and J by 6 bases, with 23 bases between the two germline ends. The CDR3 extends over 17 amino acids. Patients chosen for sequencing had shown CD8+CD57+ cell expansion by flow cytometry. Each patient had severe acquired aplastic anemia. By the time of blood sampling, patients had still received no therapy. General study results and limits: The study found no significant CD8+ Simpson's diversity difference between patients and controls.

Material: sorted CD4+, CD8+, or CD8+CD57+ T cells (not recorded which) from PBMCs. This receptor was taken from a human donor with aplastic anemia. This chain links TRBV3-1 with TRBJ2-3, with D perhaps TRBD2 (6 bases). The CDR3 bases are TGTGCCAGCAGCCCGTGGGGACCGCTTGGGGGGAGGGATACGCAGTATTTT. Translated: CASSPWGPLGGRDTQYF.